A selection of T cell receptor beta chains follows, all from one sample in a study of T cells in Graves' hyperthyroidism and ophthalmopathy. TCRdb reprocessed the multiplex PCR reads with MiXCR, giving one entry per CDR3 protein. This sample has fewer than 750,000 distinct CDR3 sequences, with 14% to 15% found just once. The sequenced sample consisted of blood. The receptors here all came from a woman aged 40 to 50 with Graves' ophthalmopathy. CDR3s include the opening cysteine and the closing phenylalanine or tryptophan. The D gene is left open where the match is weak. Size is stated for part of the rows, as once, few or many counts, or as a class when the clone is expanded.

v_call	d_call	clone_size	j_call	cdr3_nt	cdr3_aa
TRBV5-1	-	few	TRBJ2-4	TGCGCCAGCAGCCCAGGGTGGGCCAAAAACATTCAGTACTTC	CASSPGWAKNIQYF
TRBV11-2	TRBD2	once	TRBJ2-2	TGTGCCAGCAGCTTAGTAATCGGGACTAGCGGGGGTACCGGGGAGCTGTTTTTT	CASSLVIGTSGGTGELFF
TRBV28	-	many	TRBJ1-5	TGTGCCAGCAGCTCACCTGGATGGGGTCAGCCCCAGCATTTT	CASSSPGWGQPQHF
TRBV9	-	-	TRBJ1-6	TGTGCCAGCAGCCCCCGAGCGGACGGTAATTCACCCCTCCACTTT	CASSPRADGNSPLHF
TRBV19	TRBD1	few	TRBJ2-7	TGTGCCAGGGCACGAGGGGGCCTCTACGAGCAGTACTTC	CARARGGLYEQYF
TRBV18	-	-	TRBJ2-7	TGTGCCAGCTCACCAGGACAGCGGACCTACGAGCAGTACTTC	CASSPGQRTYEQYF
TRBV27	TRBD1	many	TRBJ1-5	TGTGCCAGCAGTTCCGGGACAGGGGGCAATCAGCCCCAGCATTTT	CASSSGTGGNQPQHF
TRBV6-5	TRBD1	many	TRBJ2-4	TGTGCCAGCAGTTATCAGGGGACAGGAATGACGATTCAGTACTTC	CASSYQGTGMTIQYF
TRBV18	TRBD1	many	TRBJ2-7	TGTGCCAGCTCACCAGACCCCAGGGGGCTAGGGTACGAGCAGTACTTC	CASSPDPRGLGYEQYF
TRBV12-3/TRBV12-4	-	-	TRBJ2-7	TGTGCCAGCAGGGGGGACCCCTTGGGGTACGAGCAGTACTTC	CASRGDPLGYEQYF
TRBV30	-	many	TRBJ1-1	TGTGCCTGGAGTGTAAACAGTCACACTGAAGCTTTCTTT	CAWSVNSHTEAFF
TRBV11-2	-	many	TRBJ1-1	TGTGCCAGCAGCTTAGATCAGGACCTGAACACTGAAGCTTTCTTT	CASSLDQDLNTEAFF
TRBV25-1	TRBD2	many	TRBJ2-7	TGTGCCAGCAGTGCCGCGGGACTAGCGGGAGGGGACTACGAGCAGTACTTC	CASSAAGLAGGDYEQYF
TRBV19	-	many	TRBJ2-7	TGTGCCAGTAGTCTAGTCAGGGAAATGAGCGAGCAGTACTTC	CASSLVREMSEQYF
TRBV3-1	TRBD1	-	TRBJ1-2	TGTGCCAGCAGCCAAGATCAATCGACAGGGGTGGGCTATGGCTACACCTTC	CASSQDQSTGVGYGYTF
TRBV27	-	many	TRBJ1-1	TGTGCCAGCAGGGGGTACACTGAAGCTTTCTTT	CASRGYTEAFF
TRBV28	-	few	TRBJ1-1	TGTGCCAGCAGTATTGTACAGGGATGGACTGAAGCTTTCTTT	CASSIVQGWTEAFF
TRBV20-1	-	many	TRBJ2-5	TGCAGTGCTGCCGGGGGCGGGGTTGAGACCCAGTACTTC	CSAAGGGVETQYF
TRBV18	TRBD2	many	TRBJ2-4	TGTGCCAGCTCACCATACGGACTAGCGGGAGACATTCAGTACTTC	CASSPYGLAGDIQYF
TRBV7-8	-	-	TRBJ2-5	TGTGCCAGCAGCCCAGGACGGAGCCAAGAGACCCAGTACTTC	CASSPGRSQETQYF
TRBV5-1	-	many	TRBJ2-7	TGCGCCAGCAGCCTCCGACTAGGGGAGCAGTACTTC	CASSLRLGEQYF
TRBV6-2/TRBV6-3	-	many	TRBJ2-1	TGTGCCAGCAGTTACCGGGTAGGGGATGCAGGGAATAATGAGCAGTTCTTC	CASSYRVGDAGNNEQFF
TRBV28	-	many	TRBJ2-7	TGTGCCAGCACAGTAGGACTCGCCGAGCAGTACTTC	CASTVGLAEQYF
TRBV7-3	TRBD2	many	TRBJ2-7	TGTGCCAGCAGCGAACACAGCGGGAGCAACGAGCAGTACTTC	CASSEHSGSNEQYF
TRBV7-9	TRBD1	many	TRBJ1-2	TGTGCCAGCAGCTTAGCGGGACAGGCCCCTGTGTCTTACACCTTC	CASSLAGQAPVSYTF
TRBV12-3/TRBV12-4	-	many	TRBJ1-5	TGTGCCAGCAGTTTAAGTGGGGTACGGGGACAGCCCCAGCATTTT	CASSLSGVRGQPQHF
TRBV11-2	TRBD2	-	TRBJ2-7	TGTGCCAGCAGCTTAGATGGTAGCGGGAGGGACGAGCAGTACTTC	CASSLDGSGRDEQYF
TRBV20-1	-	-	TRBJ2-7	TGCAGTGCTAGAGATGAGGGACTCTCCTACGAGCAGTACTTC	CSARDEGLSYEQYF
TRBV7-9	TRBD2	many	TRBJ2-4	TGTGCCAGCAGCAAAAGCGGGGTCGGCATTCAGTACTTC	CASSKSGVGIQYF
TRBV2	-	many	TRBJ1-1	TGTGCCAGCGAATCGGCCAGTTTCATGAACACTGAAGCTTTCTTT	CASESASFMNTEAFF
TRBV27	-	few	TRBJ2-7	TGTGCCAGCAGTTTATCGAAACAGGGTAGGAACGAGCAGTACTTC	CASSLSKQGRNEQYF
TRBV29-1	TRBD1	many	TRBJ2-7	TGCAGCGTTGAAGACCGCAGGGGGAAAAACTCCTACGAGCAGTACTTC	CSVEDRRGKNSYEQYF
TRBV28	TRBD1	-	TRBJ1-5	TGTGCCAGCAGTTCGGGACAGGGGGTCTGGGGGCATCAGCCCCAGCATTTT	CASSSGQGVWGHQPQHF
TRBV12-3/TRBV12-4	-	many	TRBJ1-3	TGTGCCAGCAGCCCCACGGGGGGGAATTTCGGAAACACCATATATTTT	CASSPTGGNFGNTIYF
TRBV6-2/TRBV6-3	-	many	TRBJ1-5	TGTGCCAGCAGACCTCCCGACGGCAATCAGCCCCAGCATTTT	CASRPPDGNQPQHF
TRBV5-1	-	many	TRBJ2-7	TGCGCCAGCAGCTTGGCCGGAGACAGGTCTCTTGACGAGCAGTACTTC	CASSLAGDRSLDEQYF
TRBV12-3/TRBV12-4	TRBD1	once	TRBJ1-2	TGTGCCAGCAGTTTTAACTTTCGGGGGCCCCCGGGACAGAACACGGGCTACACCTTC	CASSFNFRGPPGQNTGYTF
TRBV4-1	TRBD2	many	TRBJ2-7	TGCGCCAGCAGGAAAACGTGGCTAGCGGACGAGCAGTACTTC	CASRKTWLADEQYF
TRBV27	-	many	TRBJ1-4	TGTGCCAGCAAGAGGGGGTTTGCTAATGAAAAACTGTTTTTT	CASKRGFANEKLFF
TRBV7-2	-	many	TRBJ2-5	TGTGCCAGCAGCTTAGTTCGCGGGGGCACAGAGACCCAGTACTTC	CASSLVRGGTETQYF
TRBV6-1	TRBD1	few	TRBJ1-2	TGTGCCAGCAGTCTAAGACAGGGAGGCTACACCTTC	CASSLRQGGYTF
TRBV3-1	-	-	TRBJ2-5	TGTGCCAGCAGCCTCGACTCCCAGGTCGAGACCCAGTACTTC	CASSLDSQVETQYF
TRBV3-1	TRBD1	-	TRBJ2-7	TGTGCCAGCAGCCAAGGACCAGGACAGGGTGTGTACGAGCAGTACTTC	CASSQGPGQGVYEQYF
TRBV2	TRBD2	many	TRBJ2-7	TGTGCCAGCAGTGAGGGCGGGACTAGCGGGAAGGACGAGCAGTACTTC	CASSEGGTSGKDEQYF
TRBV5-1	-	-	TRBJ2-3	TGCGCCAGCAGCTTACAGGGTTTCTCAGATACGCAGTATTTT	CASSLQGFSDTQYF
TRBV28	TRBD2	many	TRBJ2-7	TGTGCCAGCAGTTTAGCCGTGGGACTAGCGGGATCCTACGAGCAGTACTTC	CASSLAVGLAGSYEQYF
TRBV15	-	-	TRBJ2-5	TGTGCCACCATGCCGGGGACAAGGAGTCGAGAGACCCAGTACTTC	CATMPGTRSRETQYF